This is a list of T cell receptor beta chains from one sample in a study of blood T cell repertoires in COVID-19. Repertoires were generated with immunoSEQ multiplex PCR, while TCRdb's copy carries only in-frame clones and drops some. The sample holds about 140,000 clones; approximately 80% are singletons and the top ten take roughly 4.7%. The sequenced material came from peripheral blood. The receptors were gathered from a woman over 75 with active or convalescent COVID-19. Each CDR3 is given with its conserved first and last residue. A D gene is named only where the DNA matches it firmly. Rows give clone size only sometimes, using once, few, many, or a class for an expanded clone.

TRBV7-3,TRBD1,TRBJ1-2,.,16,CASSQGGTDVRYGYTF,TGTGCCAGCAGCCAAGGCGGGACAGACGTGCGCTATGGCTACACCTTC
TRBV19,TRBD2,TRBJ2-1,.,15,CASSIDGGGANEQFF,TGTGCCAGTAGTATAGACGGCGGGGGGGCCAATGAGCAGTTCTTC
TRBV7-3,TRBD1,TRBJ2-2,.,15,CASTPGQGPPGELFF,TGTGCCAGCACCCCGGGACAGGGTCCGCCCGGGGAGCTGTTTTTT
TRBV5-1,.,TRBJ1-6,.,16,CASSPDGQYYNSPLHF,TGCGCCAGCAGCCCAGATGGACAGTACTATAATTCACCCCTCCACTTT
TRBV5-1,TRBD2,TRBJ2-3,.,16,CASSAGLAVYTDTQYF,TGCGCCAGCAGCGCGGGACTAGCAGTTTACACAGATACGCAGTATTTT
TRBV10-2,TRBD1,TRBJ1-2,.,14,CASSEQGGGYGYTF,TGCGCCAGCAGTGAGCAAGGGGGCGGCTATGGCTACACCTTC
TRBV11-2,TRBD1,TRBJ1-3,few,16,CASSPGRGTGRNTIYF,TGTGCCAGCAGCCCCGGCCGGGGGACAGGGAGAAACACCATATATTTT
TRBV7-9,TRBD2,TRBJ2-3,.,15,CASSVGLAGADTQYF,TGTGCCAGCAGCGTGGGACTAGCGGGGGCGGATACGCAGTATTTT
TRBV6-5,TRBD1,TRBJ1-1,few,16,CASSLGQGRMNTEAFF,TGTGCCAGCAGTTTGGGACAGGGACGCATGAACACTGAAGCTTTCTTT
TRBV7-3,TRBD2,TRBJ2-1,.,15,CASSHSGASYNEQFF,TGTGCCAGCAGCCATAGCGGGGCCTCCTACAATGAGCAGTTCTTC
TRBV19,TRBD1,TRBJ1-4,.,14,CASSLGQGGEKLFF,TGTGCCAGTAGTCTGGGGCAGGGGGGCGAAAAACTGTTTTTT
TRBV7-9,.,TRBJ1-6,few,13,CASSLDQGRPLHF,TGTGCCAGCAGCTTAGATCAGGGTCGTCCCCTCCACTTT
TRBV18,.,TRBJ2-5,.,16,CASSPRSVHDSETQYF,TGTGCCAGCTCACCACGCTCGGTCCACGACTCGGAGACCCAGTACTTC
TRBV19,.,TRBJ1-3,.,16,CASSPTGSYSGNTIYF,TGTGCCAGTAGTCCCACAGGGTCCTACTCTGGAAACACCATATATTTT
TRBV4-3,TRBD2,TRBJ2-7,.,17,CASSQEVPSGGKYEQYF,TGCGCCAGCAGCCAAGAGGTTCCGAGCGGGGGGAAGTACGAGCAGTACTTC
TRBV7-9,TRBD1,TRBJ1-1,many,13,CASSPQGDTEAFF,TGTGCCAGCAGCCCACAGGGGGACACTGAAGCTTTCTTT
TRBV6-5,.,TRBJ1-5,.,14,CASSSTGLNQPQHF,TGTGCCAGCAGCTCCACCGGTCTCAATCAGCCCCAGCATTTT
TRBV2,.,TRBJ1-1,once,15,CASRSKRQVNTEAFF,TGTGCCAGCAGAAGTAAAAGGCAGGTGAACACTGAAGCTTTCTTT
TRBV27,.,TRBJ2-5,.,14,CASSFGGGGETQYF,TGTGCCAGCAGTTTTGGGGGGGGCGGAGAGACCCAGTACTTC
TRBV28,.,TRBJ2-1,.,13,CAITGVPYNEQFF,TGTGCCATCACCGGGGTCCCCTACAATGAGCAGTTCTTC
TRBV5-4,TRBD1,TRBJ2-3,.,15,CASSLRTGSTDTQYF,TGTGCCAGCAGCTTAAGGACAGGGAGCACAGATACGCAGTATTTT
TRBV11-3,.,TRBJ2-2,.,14,CASSLGHSTGELFF,TGTGCCAGCAGCTTAGGACACTCCACCGGGGAGCTGTTTTTT
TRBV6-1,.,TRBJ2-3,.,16,CASSEVGGTFTDTQYF,TGTGCCAGCAGTGAAGTTGGGGGCACCTTCACAGATACGCAGTATTTT
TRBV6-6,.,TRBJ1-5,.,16,CASSYPGGLSNQPQHF,TGTGCCAGCAGTTACCCTGGGGGACTGAGCAATCAGCCCCAGCATTTT
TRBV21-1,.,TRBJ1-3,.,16,CASSNHRGSSENTIYF,TGTGCCAGCAGCAACCACCGCGGCAGCTCGGAAAACACCATATATTTT
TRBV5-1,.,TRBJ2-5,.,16,CASSLGPGQYQETQYF,TGCGCCAGCAGCTTGGGCCCAGGGCAGTACCAAGAGACCCAGTACTTC
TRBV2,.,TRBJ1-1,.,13,CASSGEGNTEAFF,TGTGCCAGCAGTGGGGAGGGGAACACTGAAGCTTTCTTT
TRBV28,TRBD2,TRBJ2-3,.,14,CASSFSGGAGTQYF,TGTGCCAGCAGTTTTAGCGGGGGGGCCGGTACGCAGTATTTT
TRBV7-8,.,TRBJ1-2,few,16,CASSLAGQNVLDGYTF,TGTGCCAGCAGCTTAGCGGGACAAAATGTCTTGGATGGCTACACCTTC
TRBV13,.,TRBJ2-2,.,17,CASSLDSREANTGELFF,TGTGCCAGCAGCTTAGACTCCAGGGAAGCCAACACCGGGGAGCTGTTTTTT
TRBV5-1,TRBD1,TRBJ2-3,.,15,CASSRDRATGDTQYF,TGCGCCAGCAGCAGAGACAGGGCTACGGGAGATACGCAGTATTTT
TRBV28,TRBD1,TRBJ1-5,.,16,CASTDIGQARSQPQHF,TGTGCCAGCACAGACATTGGACAGGCTAGGTCCCAGCCCCAGCATTTT
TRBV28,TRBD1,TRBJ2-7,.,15,CASSLEPGGIYEQYF,TGTGCCAGCAGTTTAGAGCCAGGGGGCATCTACGAGCAGTACTTC
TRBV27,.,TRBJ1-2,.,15,CASSSTAQGFGGYTF,TGTGCCAGCAGTTCAACCGCACAGGGTTTTGGTGGCTACACCTTC
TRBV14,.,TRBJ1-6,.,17,CASSQDRASSYNSPLHF,TGTGCCAGCAGCCAAGACAGGGCAAGCTCCTATAATTCACCCCTCCACTTT
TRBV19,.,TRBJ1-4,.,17,CASSRLMGPLGNEKLFF,TGTGCCAGTAGTCGCCTGATGGGGCCTCTTGGTAATGAAAAACTGTTTTTT
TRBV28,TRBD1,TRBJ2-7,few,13,CANSGTGSYEQYF,TGTGCCAACTCCGGGACAGGGTCCTACGAGCAGTACTTC
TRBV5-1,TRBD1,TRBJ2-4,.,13,CASSLGQFNIQYF,TGCGCCAGCAGCCTGGGACAGTTCAACATTCAGTACTTC
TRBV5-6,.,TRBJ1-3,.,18,CASSLANTRVSSGNTIYF,TGTGCCAGCAGCTTGGCGAACACCAGGGTCTCATCAGGAAACACCATATATTTT
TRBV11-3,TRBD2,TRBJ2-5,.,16,CASSIGRGDNQETQYF,TGTGCCAGCAGCATAGGGCGGGGGGACAACCAAGAGACCCAGTACTTC
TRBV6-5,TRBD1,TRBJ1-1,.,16,CASSYSTGLANTEAFF,TGTGCCAGCAGTTATTCGACAGGGCTAGCGAACACTGAAGCTTTCTTT
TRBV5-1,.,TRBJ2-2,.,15,CASSRGEMNTGELFF,TGCGCCAGCAGCCGCGGGGAAATGAACACCGGGGAGCTGTTTTTT
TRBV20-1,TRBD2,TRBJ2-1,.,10,CSAARGEQFF,TGCAGTGCTGCGCGGGGGGAGCAGTTCTTC
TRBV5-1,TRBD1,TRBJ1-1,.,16,CASSTLGTGGGTEAFF,TGCGCCAGCAGCACCCTCGGGACAGGGGGCGGTACTGAAGCTTTCTTT
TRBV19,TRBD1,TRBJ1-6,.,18,CASHPGQGASTYNSPLHF,TGTGCCAGTCATCCTGGGCAGGGGGCGTCGACCTATAATTCACCCCTCCACTTT
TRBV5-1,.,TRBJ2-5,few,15,CASSLGGTEKETQYF,TGCGCCAGCAGCTTGGGCGGGACAGAAAAAGAGACCCAGTACTTC
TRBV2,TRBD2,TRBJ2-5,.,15,CASSGLAGGQETQYF,TGTGCCAGCAGCGGACTAGCGGGGGGCCAAGAGACCCAGTACTTC
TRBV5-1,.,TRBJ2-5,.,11,CASRLTETQYF,TGCGCCAGCAGACTAACAGAGACCCAGTACTTC